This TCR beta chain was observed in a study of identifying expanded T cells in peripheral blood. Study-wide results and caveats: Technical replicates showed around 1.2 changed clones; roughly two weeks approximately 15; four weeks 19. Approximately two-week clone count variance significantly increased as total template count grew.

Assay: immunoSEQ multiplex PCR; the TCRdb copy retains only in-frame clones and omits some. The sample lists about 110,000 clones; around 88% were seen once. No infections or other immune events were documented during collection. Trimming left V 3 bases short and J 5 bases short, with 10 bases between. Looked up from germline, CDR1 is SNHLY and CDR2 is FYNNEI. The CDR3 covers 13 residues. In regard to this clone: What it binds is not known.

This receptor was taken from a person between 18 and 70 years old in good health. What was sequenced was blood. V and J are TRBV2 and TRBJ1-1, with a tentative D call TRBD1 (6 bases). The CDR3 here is CASSDEGETEAFF. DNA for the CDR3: TGTGCCAGCAGTGATGAGGGGGAAACTGAAGCTTTCTTT.